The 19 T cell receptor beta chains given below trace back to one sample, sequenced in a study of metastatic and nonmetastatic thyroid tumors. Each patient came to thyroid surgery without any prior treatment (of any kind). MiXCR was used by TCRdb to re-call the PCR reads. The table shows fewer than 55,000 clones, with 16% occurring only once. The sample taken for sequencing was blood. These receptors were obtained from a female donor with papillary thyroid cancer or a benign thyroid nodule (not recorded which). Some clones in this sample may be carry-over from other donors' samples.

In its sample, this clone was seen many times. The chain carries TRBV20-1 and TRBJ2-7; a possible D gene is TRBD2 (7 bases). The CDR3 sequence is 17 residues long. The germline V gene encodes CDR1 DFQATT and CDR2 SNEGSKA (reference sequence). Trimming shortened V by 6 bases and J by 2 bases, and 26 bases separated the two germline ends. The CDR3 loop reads CSARGGSGVLLPYEQYF. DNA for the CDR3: TGCAGTGCCAGGGGTGGGAGCGGGGTCCTACTCCCCTACGAGCAGTACTTC.

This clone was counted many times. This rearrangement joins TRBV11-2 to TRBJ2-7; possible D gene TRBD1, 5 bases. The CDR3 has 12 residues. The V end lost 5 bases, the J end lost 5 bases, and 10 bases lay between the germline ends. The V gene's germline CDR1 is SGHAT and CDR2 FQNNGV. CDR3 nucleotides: TGTGCCAGCAGCAAGGCAGGGAACGAGCAGTACTTC. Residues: CASSKAGNEQYF.

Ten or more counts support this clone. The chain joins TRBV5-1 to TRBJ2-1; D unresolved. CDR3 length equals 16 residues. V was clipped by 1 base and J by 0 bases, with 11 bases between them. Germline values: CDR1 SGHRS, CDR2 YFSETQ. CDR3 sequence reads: CASSLSGSTSYNEQFF. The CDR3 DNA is TGCGCCAGCAGCTTGTCGGGTTCGACCTCCTACAATGAGCAGTTCTTC.

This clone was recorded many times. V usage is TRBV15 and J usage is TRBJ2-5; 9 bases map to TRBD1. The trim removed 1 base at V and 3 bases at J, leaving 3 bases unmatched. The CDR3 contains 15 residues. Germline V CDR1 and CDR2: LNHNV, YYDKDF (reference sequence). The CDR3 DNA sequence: TGTGCCACCAGCAGAGTCCGGGACAGGGAAGAGACCCAGTACTTC. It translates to CATSRVRDREETQYF.

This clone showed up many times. Here the CDR3 DNA reads TGTGCCTGGAGTGTACCAGGTACAAACACTGAAGCTTTCTTT. This sequence encodes CAWSVPGTNTEAFF. The rearrangement joins TRBV30 to TRBJ1-1; D is uncertain. This CDR3 is 14 amino acids long. Trimming took off 0 bases at V and 2 bases at J, with 10 bases between the two ends. Germline V gives CDR1 GTSNPN, CDR2 SVGIG (reference sequence).

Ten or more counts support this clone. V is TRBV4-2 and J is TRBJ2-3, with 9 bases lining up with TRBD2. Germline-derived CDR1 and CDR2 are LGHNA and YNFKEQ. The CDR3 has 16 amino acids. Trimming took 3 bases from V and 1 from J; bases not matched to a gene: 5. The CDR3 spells CASSQYQREGTDTQYF. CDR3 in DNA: TGTGCCAGCAGCCAGTATCAGCGGGAGGGCACAGATACGCAGTATTTT.

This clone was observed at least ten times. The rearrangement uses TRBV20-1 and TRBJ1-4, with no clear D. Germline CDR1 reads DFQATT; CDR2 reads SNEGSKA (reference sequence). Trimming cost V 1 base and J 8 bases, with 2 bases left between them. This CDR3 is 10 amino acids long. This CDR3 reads CSARGEKLFF. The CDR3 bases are TGCAGTGCTAGAGGGGAAAAACTGTTTTTT.

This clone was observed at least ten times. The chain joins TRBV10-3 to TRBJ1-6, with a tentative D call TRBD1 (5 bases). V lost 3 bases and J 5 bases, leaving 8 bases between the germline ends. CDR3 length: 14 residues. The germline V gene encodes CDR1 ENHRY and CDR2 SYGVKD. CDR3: CAISDRQNNSPLHF. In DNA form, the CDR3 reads TGTGCCATCAGTGATCGACAGAATAATTCACCCCTCCACTTT.

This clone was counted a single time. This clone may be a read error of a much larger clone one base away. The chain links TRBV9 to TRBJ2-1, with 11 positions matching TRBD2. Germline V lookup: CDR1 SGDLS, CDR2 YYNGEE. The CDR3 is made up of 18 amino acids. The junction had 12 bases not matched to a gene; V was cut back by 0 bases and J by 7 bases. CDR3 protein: CASSVGSLAGVMFNEQFF. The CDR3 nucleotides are TGTGCCAGCAGCGTAGGCTCACTAGCGGGAGTGATGTTTAATGAGCAGTTCTTC.

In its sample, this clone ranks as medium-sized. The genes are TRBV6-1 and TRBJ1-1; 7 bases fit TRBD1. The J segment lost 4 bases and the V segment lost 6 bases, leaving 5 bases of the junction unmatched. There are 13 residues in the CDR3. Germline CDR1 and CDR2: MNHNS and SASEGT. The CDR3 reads CASSTTGSTEAFF. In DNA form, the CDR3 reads TGTGCCAGCAGCACGACAGGGAGCACTGAAGCTTTCTTT.

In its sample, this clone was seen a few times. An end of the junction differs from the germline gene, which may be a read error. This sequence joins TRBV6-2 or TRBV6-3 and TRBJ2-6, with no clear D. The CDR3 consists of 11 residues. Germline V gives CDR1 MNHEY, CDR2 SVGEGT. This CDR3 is CASSSTNVLTF. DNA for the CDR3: TGTGCCAGCAGTTCGACCAACGTCCTTACTTTC.

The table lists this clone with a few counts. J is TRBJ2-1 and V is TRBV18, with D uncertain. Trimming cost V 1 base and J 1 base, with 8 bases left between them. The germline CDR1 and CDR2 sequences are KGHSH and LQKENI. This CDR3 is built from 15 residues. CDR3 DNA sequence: TGTGCCAGCTCACCACGCGGATTTTCCTACAATGAGCAGTTCTTC. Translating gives CASSPRGFSYNEQFF.

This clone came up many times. The CDR3 spells CASGLGQSAYEQYF. CDR3 sequence (DNA): TGTGCTAGTGGTTTGGGCCAATCAGCGTACGAGCAGTACTTC. This chain links TRBV12-5 with TRBJ2-7, with D unclear. Trimming took 1 base from V and 4 from J, leaving 11 bases between them. The CDR3 consists of 14 residues. Germline V gene sequence: CDR1 LGHNT, CDR2 FRNRAP.

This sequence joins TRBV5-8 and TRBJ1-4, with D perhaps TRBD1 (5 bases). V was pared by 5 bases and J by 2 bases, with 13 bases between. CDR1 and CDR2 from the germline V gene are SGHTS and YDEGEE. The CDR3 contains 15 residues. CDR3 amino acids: CASRIAGRTNEKLFF. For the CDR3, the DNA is TGTGCCAGCAGAATAGCGGGACGCACTAATGAAAAACTGTTTTTT.

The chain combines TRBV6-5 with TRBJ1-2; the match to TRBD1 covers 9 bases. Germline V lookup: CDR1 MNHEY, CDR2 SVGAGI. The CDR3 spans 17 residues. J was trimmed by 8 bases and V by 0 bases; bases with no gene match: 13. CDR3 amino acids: CASSYSNRGPLRVGYTF. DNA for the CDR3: TGTGCCAGCAGTTACTCGAACAGGGGGCCTCTTAGGGTGGGCTACACCTTC.

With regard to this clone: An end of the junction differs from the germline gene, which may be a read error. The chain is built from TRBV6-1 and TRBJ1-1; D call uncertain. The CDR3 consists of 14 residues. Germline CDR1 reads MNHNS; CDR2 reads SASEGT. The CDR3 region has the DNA TGTTCCAGCAGGTTTGCAGGCCCCGTCACTGAAGCTTTCTTT. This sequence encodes CSSRFAGPVTEAFF.

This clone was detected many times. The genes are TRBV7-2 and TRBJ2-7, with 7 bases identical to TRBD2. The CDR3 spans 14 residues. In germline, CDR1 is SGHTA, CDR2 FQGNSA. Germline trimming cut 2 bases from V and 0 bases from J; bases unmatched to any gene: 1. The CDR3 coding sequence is TGTGCCAGCAGCTTAAGCGGGATCTCCTACGAGCAGTACTTC. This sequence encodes CASSLSGISYEQYF.

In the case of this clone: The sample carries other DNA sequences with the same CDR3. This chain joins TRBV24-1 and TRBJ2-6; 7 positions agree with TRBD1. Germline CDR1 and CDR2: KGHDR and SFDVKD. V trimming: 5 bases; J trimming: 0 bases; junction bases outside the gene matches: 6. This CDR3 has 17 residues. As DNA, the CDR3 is TGTGCCACCAGTGCCCGGGACAGACACTCTGGGGCCAACGTCCTGACTTTC. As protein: CATSARDRHSGANVLTF.

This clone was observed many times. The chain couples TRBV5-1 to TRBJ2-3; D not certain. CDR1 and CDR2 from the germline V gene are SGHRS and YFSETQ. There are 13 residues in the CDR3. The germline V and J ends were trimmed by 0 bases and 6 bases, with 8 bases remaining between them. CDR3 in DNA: TGCGCCAGCAGCTTGGAGCGTTCCGATACGCAGTATTTT. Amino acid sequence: CASSLERSDTQYF.